The clone carrying this T cell receptor (beta chain) was counted at least ten times. MiXCR, applied by TCRdb to the RT-PCR reads, yields one record per CDR3 protein. The sample records about 700,000 distinct CDR3 sequences, 13% to 15% being singletons. The CDR3 loop spans 13 amino acids. Trimming removed 2 bases from V and 15 bases from J, with 17 bases in between. Per germline, CDR1 SGHTA and CDR2 FQGNSA. Sequenced: memory CD4+ T cells from blood. The V call is TRBV7-2, the J call TRBJ2-1, with TRBD2 as a possible D gene (5 bases). The sequence derives from a female donor in good health, serving as a healthy control. The CDR3 nucleotides are TGTGCCAGCAGCTTAACACCCCGGGAACGTCTGTTCTTC. It is translated as CASSLTPRERLFF.